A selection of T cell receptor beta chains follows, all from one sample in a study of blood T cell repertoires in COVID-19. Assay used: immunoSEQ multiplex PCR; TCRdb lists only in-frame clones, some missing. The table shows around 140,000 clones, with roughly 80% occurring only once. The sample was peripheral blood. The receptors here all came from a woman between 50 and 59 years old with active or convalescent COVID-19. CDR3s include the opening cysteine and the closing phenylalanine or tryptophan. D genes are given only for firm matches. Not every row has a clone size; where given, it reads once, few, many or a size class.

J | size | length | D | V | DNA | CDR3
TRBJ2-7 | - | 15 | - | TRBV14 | TGTGCCAGCAGCCAAAGAGGTACTGCGCCCTACGAGCAGTACTTC | CASSQRGTAPYEQYF
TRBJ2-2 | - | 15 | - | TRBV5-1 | TGCGCCAGCAGCATTACGACAGCGAACACCGGGGAGCTGTTTTTT | CASSITTANTGELFF
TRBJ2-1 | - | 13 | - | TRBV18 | TGTGCCAGCTCACCGACACAGGGTAACGAGCAGTTCTTC | CASSPTQGNEQFF
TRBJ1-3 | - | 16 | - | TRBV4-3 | TGCGCCAGCAGCCAAGAAGCCAGGGGAACTGGAAACACCATATATTTT | CASSQEARGTGNTIYF
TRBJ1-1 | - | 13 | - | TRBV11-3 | TGTGCCAGCAGCTTAGCCGGGGACATAGCGGCTTTCTTT | CASSLAGDIAAFF
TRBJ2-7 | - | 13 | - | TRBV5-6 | TGTGCCAGCAGCCCTCCCAGGGAACACGAGCAGTACTTC | CASSPPREHEQYF
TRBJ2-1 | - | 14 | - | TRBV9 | TGTGCCAGCAGCCTCGAGCAGGGCTACAATGAGCAGTTCTTC | CASSLEQGYNEQFF
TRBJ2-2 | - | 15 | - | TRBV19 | TGTGCCAGTAGTATCGGCGGGGCTGGCACCGGGGAGCTGTTTTTT | CASSIGGAGTGELFF
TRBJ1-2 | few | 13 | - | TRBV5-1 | TGCGCCAGCAGCACGACAGCCGCCGGCGGCTACACCTTC | CASSTTAAGGYTF
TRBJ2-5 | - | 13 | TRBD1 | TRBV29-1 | TGCAGCGCCAAGACAGGGGTGGGGGAGACCCAGTACTTC | CSAKTGVGETQYF
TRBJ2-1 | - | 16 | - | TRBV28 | TGTGCCAGCAGTTTCAAGGGGTTTACCTCCTACAATGAGCAGTTCTTC | CASSFKGFTSYNEQFF
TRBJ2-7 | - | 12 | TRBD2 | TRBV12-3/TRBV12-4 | TGTGCCAGCAGTTTTGTAGCGGGAGAGGGGGTCTTC | CASSFVAGEGVF